A single sample is the source of the 22 T cell receptor beta chains below, sequenced in a study of beta chain features in type 1 diabetes. Isolated RNA was reverse transcribed in full, so expressed TCRB transcripts were sequenced. Produced via immunoSEQ multiplex PCR; TCRdb's table is partial and in-frame only. Of 390,000 or so clones in the sample, approximately 14% are singletons; the top ten hold approximately 0.035%. Material: naive CD4+ T cells from blood. The receptors derive from a man younger than 45 in good health.

This clone showed up just a few times. The genes are TRBV5-6 and TRBJ2-5; D unresolved. The CDR3 consists of 14 residues. The germline V and J ends were trimmed by 5 bases and 5 bases, with 16 bases remaining between them. From germline, CDR1 is SGHDT and CDR2 YYEEEE. The CDR3 DNA follows: TGTGCCAGCAGAAACTTTAAGGGTTCTGAGACCCAGTACTTC. Translation: CASRNFKGSETQYF. Full variable domain (remainder filled in from reference TRBV5-6 and TRBJ2-5): DAGVTQSPTHLIKTRGQQVTLRCSPKSGHDTVSWYQQALGQGPQFIFQYYEEEERQRGNFPDRFSGHQFPNYSSELNVNALLLGDSALYLCASRNFKGSETQYFGPGTRLLVL.

This clone has more than one count but fewer than ten. The chain is built from TRBV5-4 and TRBJ2-7, with a weak D call TRBD2 (6 bases). Germline CDR1 SGHNT, CDR2 YYREEE (reference sequence). The V end lost 4 bases, the J end lost 1 base, and 9 bases lay between the germline ends. CDR3 length: 13 amino acids. The CDR3 bases are TGTGCCAGCAGCCCCCGGGGGTCCTACGAGCAGTACTTC. Translation gives CASSPRGSYEQYF.

This clone was recorded a few times. The chain is built from TRBV23-1 and TRBJ2-5; 12 bases are a match to TRBD2. TRBV23-1 is marked as an open reading frame, function uncertain. V was pared by 2 bases and J by 1 base, with 2 bases of the junction left unmatched. The CDR3 is 16 residues long. The CDR3 region has the DNA TGCGCCAGCAGTCAAAGGACTAGCGGGACCCAAGAGACCCAGTACTTC. Residues: CASSQRTSGTQETQYF.

The CDR3 sequence: CSVGEGRYEQYF. The CDR3 DNA follows: TGCAGCGTTGGTGAAGGAAGATACGAGCAGTACTTC. The J gene is TRBJ2-5, the V gene TRBV29-1; D is ambiguous. The tail of the sequence fits TRBJ2-7 better, so the J call may be wrong. The CDR3 is made up of 12 amino acids. Germline CDR1 is SQVTM and CDR2 is ANQGSEA.

This chain uses TRBV12-5 with TRBJ2-5; D is possibly TRBD2 (5 bases). Trimming took 3 bases from V and 5 from J, leaving 16 bases between them. In germline, CDR1 is LGHNT, CDR2 FRNRAP. The CDR3 runs to 15 residues. The CDR3 region has the DNA TGTGCTAGTGGTTTAACCCGGGGAGCCGCGGAGACCCAGTACTTC. Amino acid sequence: CASGLTRGAAETQYF.

This chain joins TRBV18 and TRBJ2-3; either TRBD1 or TRBD2 may fit D (5 bases each). The ends were cut back, 4 bases at V and 0 bases at J, with 8 bases in the middle. CDR3 length: 14 residues. CDR1 and CDR2 (germline): KGHSH, LQKENI. This CDR3 reads CASSRDLSTDTQYF. In DNA form, the CDR3 reads TGTGCCAGCTCACGGGACCTTAGCACAGATACGCAGTATTTT. Filled out from reference TRBV18 and TRBJ2-3, the complete variable domain reads NAGVMQNPRHLVRRRGQEARLRCSPMKGHSHVYWYRQLPEEGLKFMVYLQKENIIDESGMPKERFSAEFPKEGPSILRIQQVVRGDSAAYFCASSRDLSTDTQYFGPGTRLTVL.

There are a few counts of this clone. The gene calls are TRBV11-2 and TRBJ2-3; D possibly matches TRBD1 or TRBD2 (6 bases each). The CDR3 sequence is 15 residues long. Germline assignment: CDR1 SGHAT and CDR2 FQNNGV. V lost 5 bases and J 2 bases, leaving 14 bases between the germline ends. The CDR3: CASSQRGGPTDTQYF. CDR3 nucleotides: TGTGCCAGCAGCCAGAGAGGGGGGCCCACAGATACGCAGTATTTT.

The chain uses TRBV7-2 and TRBJ2-1; tentatively, D is TRBD1 (5 bases). The CDR3 is 11 residues long. V lost 0 bases and J lost 13, with 7 bases in between. CDR1 and CDR2 from the germline V gene are SGHTA and FQGNSA. In nucleotides, the CDR3 is TGTGCCAGCAGCTTAGCGAGGACACAGTTCTTC. This gives the protein CASSLARTQFF.

The V call is TRBV7-6, the J call TRBJ2-1; no clear D. Germline assignment: CDR1 SGHVS and CDR2 FNYEAQ. This CDR3 is 12 amino acids long. Trimming took 5 bases from V and 6 from J, leaving 8 bases between them. This chain's CDR3 is CASSLILNEQFF. The CDR3 coding sequence is TGTGCCAGCAGCCTGATACTCAATGAGCAGTTCTTC.

The chain combines TRBV5-4 with TRBJ2-3, with D maybe TRBD1 (5 bases). This CDR3 has 15 residues. Per germline, CDR1 SGHNT and CDR2 YYREEE (reference sequence). The ends were cut back, 1 base at V and 4 bases at J, with 13 bases in the middle. The CDR3 here is CASSLILGAADTQYF. The CDR3 DNA reads as TGTGCCAGCAGCTTGATTTTAGGGGCGGCAGATACGCAGTATTTT.

In its sample, this clone was seen a few times. The chain employs TRBV5-1 and TRBJ2-5; D is unresolved. Germline assignment: CDR1 SGHRS and CDR2 YFSETQ. CDR3 length: 11 residues. The V end was cut by 6 bases, the J end by 5 bases, with 8 bases between. CDR3 loop: CASKAGETQYF. CDR3 nucleotides: TGCGCCAGCAAGGCCGGGGAGACCCAGTACTTC.

The genes are TRBV29-1 and TRBJ1-1; D is perhaps TRBD1 (5 bases). This CDR3 spans 13 amino acids. V was pared by 3 bases and J by 5 bases, with 13 bases between. CDR1 and CDR2 from the germline V gene are SQVTM and ANQGSEA. CDR3 sequence reads: CSVELGGRTEAFF. The CDR3 region has the DNA TGCAGCGTTGAGTTGGGGGGACGGACTGAAGCTTTCTTT. Using reference TRBV29-1 and TRBJ1-1 for the parts outside the CDR3, the full variable domain is SAVISQKPSRDICQRGTSLTIQCQVDSQVTMMFWYRQQPGQSLTLIATANQGSEATYESGFVIDKFPISRPNLTFSTLTVSNMSPEDSSIYLCSVELGGRTEAFFGQGTRLTVV.

This clone appeared once. The chain recombines TRBV4-1 with TRBJ1-1, with D unclear. CDR1 is MGHRA, CDR2 YSYEKL, per germline. Deletions cut 3 bases from V and 1 base from J, with 12 bases between. The CDR3 extends over 15 amino acids. CDR3: CASSHIRTKNTEAFF. DNA of the CDR3: TGCGCCAGCAGCCACATAAGGACTAAGAACACTGAAGCTTTCTTT.

V and J are TRBV11-2 and TRBJ1-6, with D hard to call. CDR1 SGHAT and CDR2 FQNNGV come from the germline V gene. This CDR3 has 15 residues. V shed 0 bases and J shed 7 bases, with 10 bases lying between them. The CDR3 protein is CASSLDLVKNSPLHF. The CDR3 DNA reads TGTGCCAGCAGCTTAGATCTAGTGAAGAATTCACCCCTCCACTTT.

This clone was observed a few times. This sequence joins TRBV29-1 and TRBJ1-6; 7 nucleotides match TRBD1. V shed 5 bases and J 7 bases; nucleotides not matched to a gene: 8. In germline, CDR1 is SQVTM, CDR2 ANQGSEA. The CDR3 has 14 amino acids. The CDR3 here is CSVSEGTVNSPLHF. The CDR3 DNA reads TGCAGCGTTAGCGAGGGGACAGTGAATTCACCCCTCCACTTT.

CDR3 protein: CASSFEVSTSGANVLTF. CDR3 bases: TGTGCCAGCAGTTTTGAGGTTTCCACCTCTGGGGCCAACGTCCTGACTTTC. The chain has TRBV27 and TRBJ2-6; D uncertain. Looked up from germline, CDR1 is MNHEY and CDR2 is SMNVEV (reference sequence). Trimming shortened V by 3 bases and J by 0 bases, and 12 bases separated the two germline ends. The CDR3 runs 17 residues.

The gene calls are TRBV7-2 and TRBJ2-5, with a weak D call TRBD1 (6 bases). Trimming took 5 bases from V and 6 from J, leaving 13 bases between them. Germline V gives CDR1 SGHTA, CDR2 FQGNSA. The CDR3 is made up of 13 amino acids. The CDR3 sequence: CASSPGTTQTQYF. The CDR3 DNA reads TGTGCCAGCAGCCCCGGGACAACGCAGACCCAGTACTTC.

Worth noting for this clone: This sample also contains other DNA sequences that code for the same CDR3. In nucleotides, the CDR3 is TGTGCCAGCAGCTTGACCCGGGAGACCCAGTACTTC. This encodes CASSLTRETQYF. The J gene is TRBJ2-5, the V gene TRBV7-2, with D unresolved. Germline lookup yields CDR1 SGHTA and CDR2 FQGNSA. Trimming took off 3 bases at V and 5 bases at J, with 7 bases between the two ends. The CDR3 is 12 residues long.

The chain joins TRBV4-3 to TRBJ2-1; 7 nucleotides align to TRBD2. Looked up from germline, CDR1 is LGHNA and CDR2 is YSLEER. This CDR3 comprises 14 residues. Trimming cost V 0 bases and J 7 bases; bases outside gene matches: 3. The CDR3 spells CASSQDWEGNEQFF. The CDR3 region has the DNA TGCGCCAGCAGCCAAGATTGGGAGGGGAATGAGCAGTTCTTC.

This sequence joins TRBV7-9 and TRBJ1-1, with D unresolved. There are 13 residues in the CDR3. CDR1 and CDR2 from the germline V gene are SEHNR and FQNEAQ (reference sequence). The V gene lost 4 bases and the J gene lost 5 bases, with 11 bases spanning the gap. CDR3 nucleotide sequence: TGTGCCAGCAGCTCGGGTGAGAGGACTGAAGCTTTCTTT. It encodes CASSSGERTEAFF.

This clone showed up just a few times. The genes are TRBV7-2 and TRBJ2-3, with 9 bases identical to TRBD2. J gave up 0 bases and V 6 bases, and 4 bases lay outside the gene matches. This CDR3 is 15 amino acids long. CDR1 is SGHTA and CDR2 is FQGNSA in the germline V gene. CDR3 sequence (DNA): TGTGCCAGCAGAAATAGCGGGGGAAGCACAGATACGCAGTATTTT. Translated: CASRNSGGSTDTQYF.

The gene calls are TRBV11-2 and TRBJ2-7; D call uncertain. The germline V gene encodes CDR1 SGHAT and CDR2 FQNNGV. V dropped 6 bases and J dropped 4 bases, with 7 bases sitting between them. This CDR3 has 11 residues. CDR3 bases: TGTGCCAGCAGTTCGTATTACGAGCAGTACGTC. This encodes CASSSYYEQYV.